This TCR beta chain stems from a study of graft-versus-host responses after intestinal transplantation. Study-wide findings and caveats: Allograft clonal ratios (graft-versus-host to host-versus-graft) were high in patients who had graft-donor T cell macrochimerism.

A word on this clone: The target antigen is unknown.

Germline CDR1 SGHNT, CDR2 YYREEE (reference sequence). The V segment lost 4 bases and the J segment 1 base; nucleotides outside the gene matches: 10. The CDR3 covers 17 residues. TCRdb's copy holds only in-frame clones and misses some; the assay was immunoSEQ multiplex PCR. The sample contains under 100,000 clones, about 94% of which appear only once. This material consisted of unstimulated CD4+ T cells sorted from spleen or lymph node cells, taken before transplant. This chain joins TRBV5-4 and TRBJ2-2; TRBD1 matches at 7 bases. The receptor was derived from a human donor who was the organ donor for an intestinal transplant. In DNA, the CDR3 is TGTGCCAGCAGCAGCTATAAGACAGGGTTGAACACCGGGGAGCTGTTTTTT. Translated, it gives CASSSYKTGLNTGELFF.